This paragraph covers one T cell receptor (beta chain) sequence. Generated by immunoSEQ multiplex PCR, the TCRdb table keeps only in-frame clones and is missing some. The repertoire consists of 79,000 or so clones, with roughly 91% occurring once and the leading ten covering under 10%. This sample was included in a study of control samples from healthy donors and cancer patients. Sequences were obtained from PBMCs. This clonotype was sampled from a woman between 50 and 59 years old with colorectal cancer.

CDR3 loop: CAWTTANYGYTF. The CDR3 bases are TGTGCCTGGACGACAGCTAACTATGGCTACACCTTC. The chain combines TRBV30 with TRBJ1-2; possibly TRBD1 for D (5 bases). The CDR3 is 12 residues long. V was trimmed by 4 bases and J by 0 bases, leaving 6 bases between them. CDR1 is GTSNPN and CDR2 is SVGIG in the germline V gene (reference sequence).